This T cell receptor beta chain was captured in a study of T cells in Graves' hyperthyroidism and ophthalmopathy. If no ophthalmopathy progression occurred within 18 months, Graves' hyperthyroidism was stable. Patients between 18 and 65 years old had hyperthyroidism, newly diagnosed and lasting under 2 months. The study left out patients who had uncontrolled infection, other autoimmune disease, pregnancy or lactation. TCR beta CDR3 region amplification was performed from RNA transcripts. In the first-round RT-PCR of the TCR CDR3, the HTBI primer set was used. A single record per CDR3 protein comes from TCRdb applying MiXCR to the multiplex PCR reads. The top ten clones hold about 26% of a sample with 450,000 to 650,000 distinct CDR3 sequences, less than 25% of them seen once. This clonotype occurred many times. The CDR3 spans 16 residues. The germline V gene encodes CDR1 MNHEY and CDR2 SVGEGT. With 6 bases removed from V and 5 bases from J, the gap between germline ends came to 23 bases.

The chain recombines TRBV6-2 or TRBV6-3 with TRBJ2-7, with a tentative D call TRBD2 (5 bases). The receptor comes from a man aged 18 to 29 with Graves' hyperthyroidism. The sequencing input was blood. The CDR3 DNA reads as TGTGCCAGCAGCCATGGAGGACTCTCCCCCGGGAACGAGCAGTACTTC. Translating gives CASSHGGLSPGNEQYF.